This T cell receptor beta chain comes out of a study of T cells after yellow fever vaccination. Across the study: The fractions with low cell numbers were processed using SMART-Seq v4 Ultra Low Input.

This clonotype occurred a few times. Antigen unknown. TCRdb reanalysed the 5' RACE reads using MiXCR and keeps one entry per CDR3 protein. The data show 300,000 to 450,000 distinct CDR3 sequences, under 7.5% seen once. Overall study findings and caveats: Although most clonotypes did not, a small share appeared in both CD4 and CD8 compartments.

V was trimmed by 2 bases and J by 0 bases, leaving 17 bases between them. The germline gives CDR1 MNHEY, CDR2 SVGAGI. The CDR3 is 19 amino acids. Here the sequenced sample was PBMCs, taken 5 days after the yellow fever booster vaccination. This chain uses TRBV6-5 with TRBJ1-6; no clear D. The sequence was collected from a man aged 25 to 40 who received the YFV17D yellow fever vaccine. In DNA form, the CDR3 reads TGTGCCAGCAGTTACCTGATGCCAACGGATAGCTCCTATAATTCACCCCTCCACTTT. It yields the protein CASSYLMPTDSSYNSPLHF.